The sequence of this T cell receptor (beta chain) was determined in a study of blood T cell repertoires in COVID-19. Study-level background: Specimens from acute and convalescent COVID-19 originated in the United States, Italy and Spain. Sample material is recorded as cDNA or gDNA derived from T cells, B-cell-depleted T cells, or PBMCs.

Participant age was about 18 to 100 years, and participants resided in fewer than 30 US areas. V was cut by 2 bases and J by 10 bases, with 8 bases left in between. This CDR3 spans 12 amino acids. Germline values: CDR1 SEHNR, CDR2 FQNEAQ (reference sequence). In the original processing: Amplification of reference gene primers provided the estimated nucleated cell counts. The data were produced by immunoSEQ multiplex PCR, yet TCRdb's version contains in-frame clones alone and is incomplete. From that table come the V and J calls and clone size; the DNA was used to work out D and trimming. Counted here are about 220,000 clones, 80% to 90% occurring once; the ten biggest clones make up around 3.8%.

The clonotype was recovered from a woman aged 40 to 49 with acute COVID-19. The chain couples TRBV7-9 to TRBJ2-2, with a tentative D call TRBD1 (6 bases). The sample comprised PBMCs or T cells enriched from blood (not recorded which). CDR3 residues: CASSLSGEELFF. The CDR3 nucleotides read TGTGCCAGCAGCTTATCAGGGGAGGAGCTGTTTTTT.